The source of this TCR beta chain is a study of T cells after yellow fever vaccination. About the study: Fractions with few cells were prepared using SMART-Seq v4 Ultra Low Input.

MiXCR was run by TCRdb on the 5' RACE reads, yielding one entry per CDR3 protein. The data hold fewer than 450,000 distinct CDR3 sequences, with under 5% observed a single time. This clonotype was picked up a small number of times. The antigen is not known. In germline, CDR1 is LGHNT, CDR2 FRNRAP. Trimming took off 4 bases at V and 1 base at J, with 8 bases between the two ends. The CDR3 covers 13 residues. The study, taken as a whole, reports: High-abundance clonotypes from the bulk population could contaminate FACS-sorted repertoires.

This receptor was identified in a man aged 18 to 30 who received the YFV17D yellow fever vaccine. The chain recombines TRBV12-5 with TRBJ2-7; D unresolved. The input for sequencing was PBMCs, taken 5 days after the yellow fever booster vaccination. CDR3 in amino acids: CASGYRSSYEQYF. The CDR3 nucleotides read TGTGCTAGTGGTTATAGGTCATCCTACGAGCAGTACTTC.